This is a list of T cell receptor beta chains from one sample in a study of blood T cell repertoires in COVID-19. The data were produced by immunoSEQ multiplex PCR, yet TCRdb's version contains in-frame clones alone and is incomplete. The sample consists of 250,000 to 350,000 clones, 75% to 90% of them appearing once. Input material: peripheral blood. The receptors shown here come from a woman aged 45-60 years who had recovered from COVID-19. Both conserved end residues are part of each CDR3. The D gene is left open where the match is weak. Some rows mark clone size as missing; the rest say once, few, many or name a class of expanded clone.

>.|TRBV7-2|.|TRBJ2-7
TGTGCCAGCAGCTTAGTTTCGGGGGTGGGCTACGAGCAGTACTTC
CASSLVSGVGYEQYF
>TRBD1|TRBV19|.|TRBJ1-5
TGTGCCAGTAGTATTGGGACAGGGGGCCTTCTTCGACAGCCCCAGCATTTT
CASSIGTGGLLRQPQHF
>TRBD1|TRBV5-4|many|TRBJ1-1
TGTGCCAGCAGCTTGGCCACAGGGGCCCAGGGCTTGTCTTTCTTT
CASSLATGAQGLSFF
>TRBD2|TRBV11-2|.|TRBJ2-3
TGTGCCAGCAGCTTAGTGCGGCGCGGGAGAGATACGCAGTATTTT
CASSLVRRGRDTQYF
>TRBD2|TRBV29-1|.|TRBJ2-1
TGCAGCGTTGGGGCTAGCGGGAGCCTTGAGCAGTTCTTC
CSVGASGSLEQFF
>TRBD1|TRBV7-2|many|TRBJ1-6
TGTGCCAGCAGCTTTCCGGGACAGGGACAATCACCCCTCCACTTT
CASSFPGQGQSPLHF
>TRBD1|TRBV7-6|.|TRBJ1-2
TGTGCCAGCCCCGCTGGACAGGGGAGAGGGAATGGCTACACCTTC
CASPAGQGRGNGYTF
>TRBD1|TRBV28|.|TRBJ1-1
TGTGCCAGCAGCTATACAGGGGCCAGGAATGAAGCTTTCTTT
CASSYTGARNEAFF
>.|TRBV11-1|.|TRBJ2-3
TGTGCCAGCAGCTTTGGTTTTGGAGGAACAGATACGCAGTATTTT
CASSFGFGGTDTQYF
>TRBD1|TRBV18|.|TRBJ1-1
TGTGCCGGAAGACAGGGAGTGAACACTGAAGCTTTCTTT
CAGRQGVNTEAFF
>.|TRBV5-4|.|TRBJ1-1
TGTGCCAGTGAGGCGGCGATCACTGAAGCTTTCTTT
CASEAAITEAFF
>.|TRBV30|.|TRBJ1-1
TGTGCCTGGAGTGTACTGGGGCGGACGGTTGACACTGAAGCTTTCTTT
CAWSVLGRTVDTEAFF
>TRBD2|TRBV9|.|TRBJ2-2
TGTGCCAGCAGCCCCATCCTTGGGGGGGGGAACACCGGGGAGCTGTTTTTT
CASSPILGGGNTGELFF
>.|TRBV18|.|TRBJ2-2
TGTGCCAGCTCAAAGTACTCCCCATTTCGGCTGTTTTTT
CASSKYSPFRLFF
>TRBD1|TRBV2|.|TRBJ2-1
TGTGCCAGCAGTTTGGGCGGGGACAGGGCCCACAATGAGCAGTTCTTC
CASSLGGDRAHNEQFF
>TRBD1|TRBV9|.|TRBJ2-1
TGTGCCAGCAGCGGCGGGTCAGGGGGCGTGTGGAATGAGCAGTTCTTC
CASSGGSGGVWNEQFF
>.|TRBV10-3|.|TRBJ1-1
TGTGCCATCAGTGAGCTTACTGAAGCTTTCTTT
CAISELTEAFF
>TRBD1|TRBV6-5|.|TRBJ1-3
TGTGCCAGCAGTCCCGGACAGGGAACTGGAAACACCATATATTTT
CASSPGQGTGNTIYF
>.|TRBV7-9|.|TRBJ1-2
TGTGCCAGCAGCCCCGCGGGTTCAGGGGCGGCTTTCGGCTACACCTTC
CASSPAGSGAAFGYTF
>.|TRBV18|.|TRBJ2-5
TGTGCCAGCTCACCGTCGGAGCCCCAAGAGACCCAGTACTTC
CASSPSEPQETQYF
>.|TRBV29-1|.|TRBJ1-1
TGCAGCGCCTCATCCCAGGGTAACACTGAAGCTTTCTTT
CSASSQGNTEAFF
>.|TRBV6-5|.|TRBJ1-2
TGTGCCAGCAGGAGCGGCTATGGCTACACCTTC
CASRSGYGYTF
>.|TRBV18|.|TRBJ1-3
TGTGCCAGCTCACCAGGCCAGGCCTACAGGGGAAACACCATATATTTT
CASSPGQAYRGNTIYF
>.|TRBV28|once|TRBJ1-6
TGTGCCAGCACGTCGAGATCACCCCTCCACTTT
CASTSRSPLHF
>TRBD1|TRBV11-2|.|TRBJ1-6
TGTGCCAGCAGCCCATACAGGGGCGCACCCCTCCACTTT
CASSPYRGAPLHF
>.|TRBV4-3|.|TRBJ2-7
TGCGCCAGCAGCCAAGAAAGTAACAGGGACTACTTAACGTACGAGCAGTACTTC
CASSQESNRDYLTYEQYF
>TRBD1|TRBV5-1|.|TRBJ1-2
TGCGCCAGCAGGCCAACAGGGGGTGGCTACACCTTC
CASRPTGGGYTF
>.|TRBV27|.|TRBJ2-1
TGTGCCAGCAGCGCCTACAATGAGCAGTTCTTC
CASSAYNEQFF
>.|TRBV28|.|TRBJ2-7
TGTGCCAGCAGCAATCCTCCCCTGGCTCTCTACGAGCAGTACTTC
CASSNPPLALYEQYF
>TRBD2|TRBV15|once|TRBJ2-3
TGTGCCACCAGCAGAGATCTAACGGGAGGGCTGAGCACAGATACGCAGTATTTT
CATSRDLTGGLSTDTQYF
>TRBD1|TRBV27|.|TRBJ2-7
TGTGCCAGCAGCGACGGACAGGGTTATAACGAGCAGTACTTC
CASSDGQGYNEQYF
>TRBD2|TRBV30|.|TRBJ2-3
TGTGCCTGGAGTACGGGCCCCGGAGCGGGGGGTAACTTGAAGGCAGATACGCAGTATTTT
CAWSTGPGAGGNLKADTQYF
>.|TRBV6-5|.|TRBJ2-1
TGTGCCAGCACCTACTCACCAGGGGAGGGCTACAATGAGCAGTTCTTC
CASTYSPGEGYNEQFF
>.|TRBV12-3/TRBV12-4|.|TRBJ2-2
TGTGCCAGCAGCCTATCGTCCGGGGAGCTGTTTTTT
CASSLSSGELFF
>.|TRBV20-1|.|TRBJ2-1
TGCAGTGCTAGTTGGGACAAATCCTACAATGAGCAGTTCTTC
CSASWDKSYNEQFF
>.|TRBV6-2/TRBV6-3|.|TRBJ2-5
TGTGCCAGCAGTTACTCGAAGGTCGCGGGGACCCAGTACTTC
CASSYSKVAGTQYF
>.|TRBV5-5|few|TRBJ1-2
TGTGCCAGCAGCTTGGACTCTGCGGAGTTGGGCTACACCTTC
CASSLDSAELGYTF
>TRBD1|TRBV28|.|TRBJ2-5
TGTGCCAGCAGGGGTGCCGGACAGGGGCAAGAGACCCAGTACTTC
CASRGAGQGQETQYF
>.|TRBV7-2|.|TRBJ1-1
TGTGCCAGCAGCTTAGTCATCAGGGGAGCTTTCTTT
CASSLVIRGAFF
>TRBD1|TRBV28|.|TRBJ1-4
TGTGCCATCCGACAGGGAGGTACTAATGAAAAACTGTTTTTT
CAIRQGGTNEKLFF
>TRBD1|TRBV5-1|.|TRBJ2-3
TGCGCCAGCAGCCTTGTACAGGGGGGACGAACAGATACGCAGTATTTT
CASSLVQGGRTDTQYF
>TRBD1|TRBV10-3|.|TRBJ2-7
TGTGCCATCAGCCGCCCGGACAGGGGGTCCTACGAGCAGTACTTC
CAISRPDRGSYEQYF
>.|TRBV18|.|TRBJ2-1
TGTGCCAGCTCACCGAATGGCGGGATAGACAATGAGCAGTTCTTC
CASSPNGGIDNEQFF
>.|TRBV4-1|.|TRBJ2-1
TGCGCCAGCAGCCAAGTGTGGCCAGGACAGACCTACAATGAGCAGTTCTTC
CASSQVWPGQTYNEQFF
>TRBD2|TRBV7-2|once|TRBJ2-5
TGTGCCAGCAGCTTAGCTCGGCGGGAGTACCAAGAGACCCAGTACTTC
CASSLARREYQETQYF
>.|TRBV7-2|.|TRBJ1-4
TGTGCCAGCAGCTTACTCTCCAGGCATAATGAAAAACTGTTTTTT
CASSLLSRHNEKLFF
>TRBD1|TRBV10-3|once|TRBJ1-4
TGTGCCATCAGTGACCCGAGGGGACAGGGAGATGAAAAACTGTTTTTT
CAISDPRGQGDEKLFF
>.|TRBV7-3|once|TRBJ2-3
TGTGCCAGCAGCAACGGACGGGGGGATACGCAGTATTTT
CASSNGRGDTQYF
>.|TRBV7-2|.|TRBJ2-5
TGTGCCAGCAGCCAGCGACAGATGTACCAAGAGACCCAGTACTTC
CASSQRQMYQETQYF
>TRBD1|TRBV6-2/TRBV6-3|.|TRBJ1-1
TGTGCCAGCAGTTACAAAGGGGGCCAAACTGAAGCTTTCTTT
CASSYKGGQTEAFF
>TRBD1|TRBV6-5|.|TRBJ1-2
TGTGCCAGCAGTTATGGACAGGGTGACTATGGCTACACCTTC
CASSYGQGDYGYTF
>.|TRBV7-2|.|TRBJ1-2
TGTGCCAGCAGCTTAGGAGACTCCTACTATGGCTACACCTTC
CASSLGDSYYGYTF
>TRBD1|TRBV9|.|TRBJ2-7
TGTGCCAGCAGCACTCGACAGGGTTCCCGGGACGAGCAGTACTTC
CASSTRQGSRDEQYF
>TRBD1|TRBV27|.|TRBJ1-2
TGTGCCAGCAGCCAACAGGGGACCCTCTATGGCTACACCTTC
CASSQQGTLYGYTF